This paragraph reports one T cell receptor (beta chain). The source of the sample is a study of blood T cell repertoires in COVID-19. Profiling relied on immunoSEQ multiplex PCR, and the TCRdb table lists in-frame clones only, not all of them. The sample lists about 390,000 clones, around 87% occurring once. Input material: peripheral blood. This clonotype originated in a woman aged 55-70 years with COVID-19, enrolled during active disease.

The CDR3 DNA reads TGTGCCAGCTCGCTACGCACAGATACGCAGTATTTT. Translation: CASSLRTDTQYF. This chain connects TRBV9 to TRBJ2-3; D gene ambiguous. Trimming pared 7 bases from V and 1 base from J, leaving 7 bases between. The CDR3 has 12 residues. Germline V gene sequence: CDR1 SGDLS, CDR2 YYNGEE.